This entry features one T cell receptor (beta chain) sequence. V lost 4 bases to trimming and J lost 6 bases, with 12 bases between them. CDR3 length: 13 residues. Germline loops: CDR1 SGHRS, CDR2 YFSETQ. Libraries were prepared by immunoSEQ multiplex PCR; TCRdb keeps only in-frame clonotypes and omits some of them. The table includes approximately 120,000 clones, roughly nine tenths detected once. This entry is derived from a study of T cell responses to AZD1222 COVID-19 vaccine. The rearrangement uses TRBV5-1 and TRBJ2-3; no reliable D call. The source of this sequence is an adult in good health. The sequencing used peripheral blood, collected on day 0 of AZD1222 vaccination. CDR3 sequence reads: CASSAPPWDTQYF. CDR3 in DNA: TGCGCCAGCAGCGCCCCACCCTGGGATACGCAGTATTTT.